This T cell receptor (beta chain) came from a study of beta chain features in type 1 diabetes (dated by TCRdb to the late 2010s). Looking at the study overall: Mean age, gender distribution, total cell number and subset yield did not differ between patients and healthy donors. A total of around 110,000,000 sorted cells were examined across all samples, and a strong correlation was observed between cell number per subset and RNA yield. The study compared TCRB repertoires of sorted circulating CD4+ T cell subsets between recently diagnosed type 1 diabetes patients and matched healthy donors. Naive and central memory subsets were obtained from all 30 or so donors, but regulatory and stem cell-like memory subsets were isolated from only 8 patients and roughly eight healthy donors.

A single peripheral blood draw of around 120 mL on average was collected from each donor into heparinised tubes. A BD FACSAria II was used to sort naive, central memory, regulatory and stem cell-like memory CD4+ T cells with a panel that included CD45RO, CCR7, CD25, CD127, CD95 and CD27. A purity above 95% was achieved for all sorted populations. PBMCs were isolated right away by Lymphoprep density gradient centrifugation and were stained directly, without culture. To minimize batch effects, samples were stained and sorted in pairs, one healthy donor with one patient per experiment. The entire amount of isolated RNA was reverse transcribed using the High Capacity cDNA Reverse Transcription Kit, so the sequenced TCRB transcripts were expressed ones. Deep immunoSEQ sequencing was applied to naive, central memory and regulatory T cell samples, giving an average of about 3.6 million total reads per sample. Sorted cells were lysed in RLT buffer, and RNA was extracted using DNase-treated RNeasy Micro or Mini kits according to cell number. To prevent cross-contamination, each cell subset was processed individually, whereas patient and healthy donor samples were processed jointly. Using the immunoSEQ multiplex PCR, TCRB sequences were amplified from cDNA into 87-bp fragments spanning the CDR3 region. Sequencing of the amplicons was done on the Illumina HiSeq platform. From the authors' description of their analysis: PCR bias was computationally corrected using synthetic template baselines, reads within Hamming distance 2 were collapsed, and singletons that could not be merged were discarded. Reads were aligned against IMGT so that V, D and J genes, CDR3 length and insertions or deletions at six rearrangement sites could be assigned. Clonotype counts were normalized to sorted cell number within each subset before computing true diversity and Gini coefficients with the tcR R package. The overlap coefficient, calculated on TCRB nucleotide sequences, was used to measure repertoire sharing. TCRdb obtained this table from immuneACCESS and retained in-frame rearrangements with V and J assigned. These tables miss some clones; where compared with another copy, unresolved V genes account for less than half of the shortfall, and the remainder is unexplained. D and trimming come from the DNA, and the V and J calls and clone size come from that table. This sample comprises 160,000 or so clones, more than 9.5% of them detected only once. Roughly 2% of the sample comes from the top ten.

Only a few counts were recorded for this clone. What antigen it recognizes has not been identified. The input lacks base qualities; no much larger clone sits a single base away. The full study reports these points: The naive, central memory and regulatory TCRB repertoires appeared to resemble one another more closely among patients than among healthy donors. At VDJ recombination sites, type 1 diabetes patients had fewer insertions and more deleted nucleotides, which implies abnormalities in thymic rearrangement. Sequencing cDNA rather than genomic DNA could over-represent highly expressing activated cells, although activation and CD3 levels did not differ between groups. Type 1 diabetes patients showed a moderate but significant shortening of TCRB CDR3 length in all four CD4+ subsets. HLA sub-analyses involved small numbers of individuals, so any influence of HLA type on TCRB rearrangement remained unresolved. Shorter templates might have been favored by PCR, but patient and control samples were amplified and corrected together, so both groups would have been affected equally by any skew.

The sample comprised central memory CD4+ T cells from blood. The sequence derives from a man aged 18 to 35 in good health.

The DNA is TGTGCCAGCAGCACTATGGTAGCCCGTGAAGCTTTCTTT. Its coded protein is CASSTMVAREAFF. The sequence is built from TRBV7-3 and TRBJ1-1; no D segment can be confidently identified. Cut back by 5 bases and 7 bases, the V and J ends lie 14 bases apart. The germline V gene gives CDR1 as SGHTA and CDR2 as FQGTGA. From cysteine to phenylalanine, the CDR3 is 13 amino acids long. CDR3 DNA only is kept here, 39 bases in frame from base 1.